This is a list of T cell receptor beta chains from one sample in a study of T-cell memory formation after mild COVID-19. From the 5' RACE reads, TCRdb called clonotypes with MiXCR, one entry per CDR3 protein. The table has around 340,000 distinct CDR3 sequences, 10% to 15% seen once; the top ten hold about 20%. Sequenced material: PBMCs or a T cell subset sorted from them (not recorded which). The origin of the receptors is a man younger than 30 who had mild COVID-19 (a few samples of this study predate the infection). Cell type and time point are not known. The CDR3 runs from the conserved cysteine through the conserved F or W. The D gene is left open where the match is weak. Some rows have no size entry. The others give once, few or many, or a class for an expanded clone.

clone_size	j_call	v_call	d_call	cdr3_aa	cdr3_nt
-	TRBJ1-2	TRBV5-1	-	CASSLGFGLYGYTF	TGCGCCAGCAGCTTGGGATTCGGCCTCTATGGCTACACCTTC
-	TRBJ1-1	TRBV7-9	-	CASSLAQGRNTEAFF	TGTGCCAGCAGCTTAGCCCAGGGGAGGAACACTGAAGCTTTCTTT
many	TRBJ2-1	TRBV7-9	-	CAGSRGATYNEQFF	TGTGCCGGAAGCAGGGGAGCTACCTACAATGAGCAGTTCTTC
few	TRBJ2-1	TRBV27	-	CASSPLDGDEQFF	TGTGCCAGCAGTCCATTAGACGGGGATGAGCAGTTCTTC
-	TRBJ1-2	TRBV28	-	CASSLNGPRDGYTF	TGTGCCAGCAGTTTAAACGGCCCGCGCGATGGCTACACCTTC
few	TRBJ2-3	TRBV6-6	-	CASSSSTTGGTDTQYF	TGTGCCAGCAGTTCATCAACGACGGGTGGCACAGATACGCAGTATTTT
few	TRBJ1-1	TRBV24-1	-	CATSGDPDTEAFF	TGTGCCACCAGTGGTGACCCTGACACTGAAGCTTTCTTT
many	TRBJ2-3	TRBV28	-	CASSSGTTDTQYF	TGTGCCAGCAGTTCCGGAACCACAGATACGCAGTATTTT
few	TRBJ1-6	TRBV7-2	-	CASSLTGWGRDNSPLHF	TGTGCCAGCAGCTTAACGGGTTGGGGTCGGGATAATTCACCCCTCCACTTT
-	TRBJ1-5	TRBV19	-	CASSSTRYRPQHF	TGTGCCAGTAGTTCCACGCGGTATCGGCCCCAGCATTTT
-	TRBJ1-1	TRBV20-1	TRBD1	CSARGGILNTEAFF	TGCAGTGCCCGAGGGGGCATATTGAACACTGAAGCTTTCTTT
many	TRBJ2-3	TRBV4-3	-	CASSPEAGGVYADTQYF	TGCGCCAGCAGCCCCGAGGCAGGGGGGGTGTACGCAGATACGCAGTATTTT
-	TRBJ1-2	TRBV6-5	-	CASSYTAALDGYTF	TGTGCCAGCAGTTACACGGCCGCCCTAGATGGCTACACCTTC
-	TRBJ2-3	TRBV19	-	CASSIDLRDTQYF	TGTGCCAGTAGTATAGATTTGAGAGATACGCAGTATTTT
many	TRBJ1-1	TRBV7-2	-	CASSPGALTGTEAFF	TGTGCCAGCAGCCCAGGGGCGCTTACGGGAACTGAAGCTTTCTTT
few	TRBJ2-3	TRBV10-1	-	CASSEPAVDTQYF	TGCGCCAGCAGTGAGCCAGCGGTGGATACGCAGTATTTT
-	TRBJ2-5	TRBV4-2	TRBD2	CASSLGVAGGYTAGETQYF	TGTGCCAGCAGCCTCGGGGTAGCGGGGGGCTATACGGCTGGAGAGACCCAGTACTTC